This T cell receptor beta chain comes out of a study of T cell responses to AZD1222 COVID-19 vaccine. General study findings and limits: Baseline antibody screening turned up just six or seven seropositive AZD1222 recipients. Without day 14 samples, only post-peak T cell repertoires were studied.

Assay: immunoSEQ multiplex PCR; the TCRdb copy retains only in-frame clones and omits some. The table lists about 110,000 clones, around 87% of them singletons. With regard to this clone: Its antigen is undetermined.

This CDR3 has 15 amino acids. Germline loops: CDR1 MNHEY, CDR2 SVGEGT. V was clipped by 4 bases and J by 2 bases, with 15 bases between them. The specimen was peripheral blood, collected 28 days after the second AZD1222 dose. The source of this sequence is an adult who received the AZD1222 COVID-19 vaccine. V is TRBV6-2 or TRBV6-3 and J is TRBJ2-7; tentatively, D is TRBD1 or TRBD2 (5 bases each). This chain's CDR3 is CASSWDGKEAYEQYF. CDR3 nucleotide sequence: TGTGCCAGCAGTTGGGACGGAAAAGAAGCCTACGAGCAGTACTTC.